This TCR beta chain derives from a study of vaccination effects on CD4 cells after COVID-19 (dated by TCRdb to the early 2020s). Study-wide context: Post-vaccine samples across the study were collected a median of 72 days after the second dose, with a range of 14 to 241. In the study, cultures from other donors were sequenced using the Oncomine TCR Beta short-read assay on an Illumina iSeq 100. The full study included 10 COVID-19 convalescent patients and a few SARS-CoV-2-naive healthy vaccine recipients. The study compared SARS-CoV-2 spike-specific CD4+ TCR repertoires before and after mRNA vaccination in COVID-19 convalescent patients and infection-naive vaccine recipients.

The junction carries 14 bases between V and J, which are trimmed by 1 base and 5 bases respectively. The CDR3 goes from the cysteine to the phenylalanine over 14 residues. The read is trimmed to its CDR3 DNA, 42 bases read in frame from base 1. The germline V gene provides CDR1 SQVTM and CDR2 ANQGSEA. Study-wide findings and limitations: Among healthy vaccine recipients, nearly all vaccine-induced clones were SARS-CoV-2 mono-reactive, and just 1 of 255 was cross-reactive with common cold coronaviruses. The study was limited by a small number of convalescent patients, and early post-infection timepoints were lacking. Both infection-induced and vaccine-induced clones contracted markedly at late post-vaccination timepoints, which is consistent with waning T cell responses.

This clone has only a few counts. It has no known antigen specificity. Base qualities were left out, and no much larger clone turns up one base away. To identify antigen-specific CD4+ T cell clonotypes by their expansion, the ViraFEST assay first stimulated PBMC with viral peptide pools and then applied TCR sequencing. After more than 9 days of culture, CD4+ T cells were isolated with the EasySep CD4+ T cell isolation kit. Each participant received two doses of an mRNA SARS-CoV-2 vaccine, either BNT162b2 or mRNA-1273. Negative nucleocapsid antibody results before and after vaccination confirmed that the healthy vaccine recipients had no prior SARS-CoV-2 infection. Two million PBMC per well were cultured with approximately 10 ug/ml peptides in IMDM containing approximately 4.6% human AB serum, 10 IU/ml IL-2 and gentamicin. Half of the culture medium was replaced with fresh IL-2-containing medium on days 3 and 7. Unless otherwise noted, each peptide stimulation condition was cultured in triplicate wells. Using Ficoll-Paque Plus gradient centrifugation, PBMC were separated from whole blood and then either used fresh or cryopreserved at -140C. The spike proteins of SARS-CoV-2 and of the common cold coronaviruses HCoV-NL63, HCoV-OC43 and HCoV-229E were spanned by overlapping peptide pools. Genomic DNA was extracted from cultured CD4+ T cells with the QIAamp micro DNA kit.

Library preparation was by the immunoSEQ multiplex PCR assay. DNA from the CD4+ T cells that had been cultured and isolated underwent TCR beta CDR3 sequencing. On the study's bioinformatics: Non-productive TCR sequences were removed, reads were trimmed to the CDR3 region, and CDR3s of at least 7 amino acids were retained. The MANAFEST web app was used to pick out antigen-specific clonotypes by comparing their expansion in peptide wells with that in reference cultures. To be called positive, a clone needed expansion at FDR<0.05 compared with the reference and with all other wells, an odds ratio greater than 5, and a frequency greater than 0.1% in two replicate wells. Clonotypes significantly expanded in SARS-CoV-2 spike wells and in at least one common cold coronavirus spike condition were defined as cross-reactive. Using the stringdist R package, CDR3 similarity was measured by Levenshtein distance, and unrooted trees were constructed with ape in R 3.6.1. Here the immuneACCESS table is served through TCRdb, limited to in-frame sequences with V and J called. Missing clones are a known gap in these copies; in checked studies unresolved V genes cover under half, and the rest lacks a known reason. That table gives V, J and clone size, and the DNA gave D and trimming. In this sample the table shows fewer than 40,000 clones, approximately 84% of which occur a single time. The ten largest clones take up 2% of the sample.

The receptor was derived from a human donor who received a COVID-19 vaccine. Some clones in this sample may be carry-over from other donors' samples. Recombination joined TRBV29-1 with TRBJ2-5, with the D gene not confidently named. This specimen consisted of CD4+ T cells from PBMCs cultured with HCoV-NL63 spike peptides, obtained after COVID-19 vaccination. In the paper's terms, the cell subset or site label means: HCoV-NL63 spike overlapping peptide pool stimulation. The DNA sequence is as follows: TGCAGCGTTGAAGGGCGCAGGTTGGAGGAGACCCAGTACTTC. This yields the protein CSVEGRRLEETQYF.